The clone carrying this T cell receptor (beta chain) was counted at least ten times. More than 8 ml fresh peripheral blood yielded the PBMCs. The sample comes from a study of T cells in Graves' hyperthyroidism and ophthalmopathy. RNA transcripts served as the template for amplifying TCR beta CDR3 regions. Primed by the HTBI set, a first-round RT-PCR was run on the TCR CDR3. MiXCR, applied by TCRdb to the multiplex PCR reads, yields one record per CDR3 protein. Among around 300,000 distinct CDR3 sequences listed, roughly 13% were seen once. The source of this sequence is a woman in her thirties or forties with Graves' ophthalmopathy. Sequenced material: blood.

The chain's CDR3 is CASSSVSRRGNEQFF. The CDR3 region has the DNA TGTGCCAGCAGTTCGGTCAGTCGCAGAGGGAATGAGCAGTTCTTC. This rearrangement joins TRBV12-3 or TRBV12-4 to TRBJ2-1; D is possibly TRBD2 (5 bases). The CDR3 is 15 residues long. Trimming left V 4 bases short and J 7 bases short, with 17 bases between.